The 29 T cell receptor beta chains given below trace back to one sample, sequenced in a study of OX40 agonist ivuxolimab in advanced cancers. Library creation used the immunoSEQ multiplex PCR assay. TCRdb took this table from immuneACCESS and kept in-frame rearrangements with V and J called. Such tables lack part of the clones; where checked against another copy, unresolved V genes explain under half of the gap, and the rest is unexplained. The sample profile shows some 97,000 clones; about nine tenths of them were found once. The ten largest clones represent 0.31% of the sample. The source material was CD4+ or CD8+ T cells sorted from blood, sampled in a trial of the OX40 agonist ivuxolimab. The source of these receptors is an adult with an advanced solid tumor such as melanoma, head and neck, liver or kidney cancer.

The chain is built from TRBV7-2 and TRBJ2-2; D uncertain. Germline V gene lookup returns CDR1 SGHTA and CDR2 FQGNSA. The V end was cut by 2 bases, the J end by 6 bases, with 13 bases between. The CDR3 loop spans 15 amino acids. The CDR3 DNA follows: TGTGCCAGCAGCTTAAAGGCCCTTGGCCCCGGGGAGCTGTTTTTT. Amino acid sequence: CASSLKALGPGELFF.

This chain connects TRBV27 to TRBJ2-1, with D hard to call. In germline, CDR1 is MNHEY, CDR2 SMNVEV (reference sequence). The V end was cut by 4 bases, the J end by 7 bases, with 11 bases between. The CDR3 spans 13 residues. CDR3 sequence: CASSSSYKNEQFF. DNA for the CDR3: TGTGCCAGCAGTTCTTCATATAAGAATGAGCAGTTCTTC.

V usage is TRBV18 and J usage is TRBJ2-3, with D hard to call. This CDR3 is 13 amino acids long. Germline V CDR1 and CDR2: KGHSH, LQKENI. Trimming removed 6 bases from V and 6 bases from J, with 13 bases in between. The chain's CDR3 is CASSTRIEDTQYF. DNA for the CDR3: TGTGCCAGCTCGACACGAATAGAGGATACGCAGTATTTT.

The rearrangement joins TRBV5-1 to TRBJ2-2; D ambiguous. Germline values: CDR1 SGHRS, CDR2 YFSETQ. The CDR3 contains 13 residues. V was trimmed by 2 bases and J by 4 bases, leaving 6 bases between them. Here the CDR3 DNA reads TGCGCCAGCAGCTTCTCATCCACCGGGGAGCTGTTTTTT. Translated: CASSFSSTGELFF.

The chain is built from TRBV6-6 and TRBJ2-1; a possible D gene is TRBD2 (6 bases). V was cut by 8 bases and J by 4 bases, with 12 bases left in between. The CDR3 spans 13 residues. Germline values: CDR1 MNHNY, CDR2 SVGAGI (reference sequence). The CDR3 loop is CASGLGSYNEQFF. The DNA of the CDR3 is TGTGCCAGCGGTCTCGGGAGTTACAATGAGCAGTTCTTC.

The chain recombines TRBV5-6 with TRBJ2-7, with unresolved D. Germline lookup yields CDR1 SGHDT and CDR2 YYEEEE. The CDR3 runs to 12 residues. V shed 4 bases and J shed 7 bases, with 12 bases lying between them. This chain's CDR3 is CASSRPALEQYF. CDR3 bases: TGTGCCAGCAGCCGACCAGCTTTGGAGCAGTACTTC.

This chain links TRBV28 with TRBJ1-5; 7 bases agree with TRBD1. This CDR3 has 15 residues. CDR1 and CDR2 from the germline V gene are MDHEN and SYDVKM. The V segment lost 7 bases and the J segment 5 bases; nucleotides outside the gene matches: 11. Here the CDR3 DNA reads TGTGCCAGCACGTACAGGGGAGGGTATGATCAGCCCCAGCATTTT. Protein: CASTYRGGYDQPQHF. The full variable domain, rest sourced from reference TRBV28 and TRBJ1-5, is DVKVTQSSRYLVKRTGEKVFLECVQDMDHENMFWYRQDPGLGLRLIYFSYDVKMKEKGDIPEGYSVSREKKERFSLILESASTNQTSMYLCASTYRGGYDQPQHFGDGTRLSIL.

The rearrangement joins TRBV30 to TRBJ1-1; 10 positions agree with TRBD1. Trimming took 4 bases from V and 3 from J; bases not matched to a gene: 8. This CDR3 spans 15 amino acids. Germline V CDR1 and CDR2: GTSNPN, SVGIG (reference sequence). Here the CDR3 reads CAWKRDRGLYTEAFF. The CDR3, as DNA: TGTGCCTGGAAGCGAGACAGGGGGCTGTACACTGAAGCTTTCTTT.

This rearrangement joins TRBV6-6 to TRBJ2-7; weak D call: TRBD2 (7 bases). Germline V gene data show CDR1 as MNHNY and CDR2 as SVGAGI (reference sequence). The CDR3 loop spans 15 amino acids. Trimming took 2 bases from V and 3 from J, leaving 14 bases between them. This CDR3 reads CASSYGRGENYEQYF. CDR3 coding DNA: TGTGCCAGCAGTTACGGGAGGGGGGAAAACTACGAGCAGTACTTC.

The rearrangement uses TRBV5-1 and TRBJ2-5; 11 nucleotides line up with TRBD2. The V gene's germline CDR1 is SGHRS and CDR2 YFSETQ. The CDR3 sequence is 14 residues long. With V trimmed by 4 bases and J by 5 bases, 4 bases remained unmatched. The CDR3 reads CASSTSGSGETQYF. The CDR3 nucleotides read TGCGCCAGCAGCACTAGCGGGAGCGGGGAGACCCAGTACTTC.

The chain uses TRBV27 and TRBJ1-5, with 7 bases fitting TRBD1. J gave up 5 bases and V 6 bases, and 10 bases lay outside the gene matches. The CDR3 runs 15 residues. The V gene's germline CDR1 is MNHEY and CDR2 SMNVEV (reference sequence). The CDR3, as DNA: TGTGCCAGCAGCAAAATACGAGGGGGCGATCAGCCCCAGCATTTT. This codes for CASSKIRGGDQPQHF.

The chain employs TRBV5-1 and TRBJ2-6; maybe TRBD2 (6 bases). CDR1 is SGHRS, CDR2 YFSETQ, per germline. The CDR3 totals 16 residues. Trimming cost V 0 bases and J 2 bases, with 9 bases left between them. The CDR3 DNA is TGCGCCAGCAGCTTGGATTCGGGGGCTGGGGCCAACGTCCTGACTTTC. Amino acid sequence: CASSLDSGAGANVLTF.

The chain employs TRBV6-5 and TRBJ2-7; D is unclear. Trimming cost V 6 bases and J 0 bases, with 15 bases left between them. This CDR3 has 15 residues. Germline V gene data show CDR1 as MNHEY and CDR2 as SVGAGI. The CDR3 bases are TGTGCCAGCAGACAACGCGCGGATTCCTCCTACGAGCAGTACTTC. This gives the protein CASRQRADSSYEQYF.

This chain uses TRBV4-3 with TRBJ1-1; perhaps TRBD1 as D (5 bases). Between the trimmed V and J ends, which lost 4 bases and 0 bases, there was a span of 9 bases. The CDR3 length is 14 residues. Germline loops: CDR1 LGHNA, CDR2 YSLEER. CDR3 DNA: TGCGCCAGCAGCCTGGGGACGGTGAACACTGAAGCTTTCTTT. It is translated as CASSLGTVNTEAFF.

The CDR3 DNA follows: TGTGCCAGCAGCGTCGACAGAAGCTCCTACGAGCAGTACTTC. Its protein is CASSVDRSSYEQYF. The chain uses TRBV7-2 and TRBJ2-7; D is perhaps TRBD1 (5 bases). Trimming left V 5 bases short and J 0 bases short, with 11 bases between. Germline V gene sequence: CDR1 SGHTA, CDR2 FQGNSA. The CDR3 runs to 14 residues.

V usage is TRBV15 and J usage is TRBJ1-2; 7 nucleotides line up with TRBD1. Germline V gene lookup returns CDR1 LNHNV and CDR2 YYDKDF (reference sequence). The ends lost 2 bases at V and 3 bases at J; junction bases unmatched: 9. The length of the CDR3 is 16 residues. CDR3 nucleotide sequence: TGTGCCACCAGCAGAAGCCGGGACAGAGGGTACTATGGCTACACCTTC. Translating it yields CATSRSRDRGYYGYTF.

This sequence joins TRBV7-2 and TRBJ2-7; TRBD1 matches 8 bases. This CDR3 has 14 amino acids. CDR1 and CDR2 (germline): SGHTA, FQGNSA. The ends lost 6 bases at V and 2 bases at J; junction bases unmatched: 6. As DNA, the CDR3 is TGTGCCAGCAGTTCCAAGGGACAGGCCTACGAGCAGTACTTC. This sequence encodes CASSSKGQAYEQYF.

The chain is built from TRBV9 and TRBJ1-4; the D is unclear. The CDR3 consists of 15 residues. CDR1 SGDLS and CDR2 YYNGEE come from the germline V gene. The germline V and J ends were trimmed by 3 bases and 4 bases, with 13 bases remaining between them. The CDR3 DNA is TGTGCCAGCAGCGACCCGACGGCCATTAATGAAAAACTGTTTTTT. It codes for CASSDPTAINEKLFF.

The V and J genes are TRBV7-2 and TRBJ1-1; 7 bases are a match to TRBD1. The CDR3 consists of 15 residues. V was pared by 0 bases and J by 0 bases, with 1 base of the junction left unmatched. The germline gives CDR1 SGHTA, CDR2 FQGNSA. DNA for the CDR3: TGTGCCAGCAGCTTAGCGGGACAGCTGAACACTGAAGCTTTCTTT. Amino acid sequence: CASSLAGQLNTEAFF.

This clone appeared a single time. CDR3 DNA sequence: TGTGCCAGCAGCTCCGGGAGGGCGCGGTGGTCCTACACCTTC. As protein: CASSSGRARWSYTF. The rearrangement links TRBV7-2 to TRBJ1-2; D unclear. V dropped 4 bases and J dropped 10 bases, with 19 bases sitting between them. This CDR3 has 14 residues. Per germline, CDR1 SGHTA and CDR2 FQGNSA.

This chain links TRBV15 with TRBJ2-2, with 9 positions matching TRBD2. Germline V gene sequence: CDR1 LNHNV, CDR2 YYDKDF (reference sequence). CDR3 length: 16 residues. Trimming removed 1 base from V and 5 bases from J; junction bases left unmatched: 5. CDR3 sequence reads: CATSRGGLAATGELFF. CDR3 nucleotide sequence: TGTGCCACCAGCAGAGGGGGACTAGCTGCGACCGGGGAGCTGTTTTTT. The entire variable domain, with the rest obtained from reference TRBV15 and TRBJ2-2, is as follows: DAMVIQNPRYQVTQFGKPVTLSCSQTLNHNVMYWYQQKSSQAPKLLFHYYDKDFNNEADTPDNFQSRRPNTSFCFLDIRSPGLGDTAMYLCATSRGGLAATGELFFGEGSRLTVL.

The rearrangement joins TRBV27 to TRBJ2-1; D ambiguous. The CDR3 totals 19 residues. Trimming left V 0 bases short and J 0 bases short, with 18 bases between. Germline V gene data show CDR1 as MNHEY and CDR2 as SMNVEV (reference sequence). CDR3 DNA sequence: TGTGCCAGCAGTTTATCTCCTAGACCAATACCGAGCTCCTACAATGAGCAGTTCTTC. Protein product: CASSLSPRPIPSSYNEQFF.

The chain is built from TRBV7-3 and TRBJ2-5, with D tentatively TRBD1 or TRBD2 (6 bases each). The CDR3 sequence is 13 residues long. Looked up from germline, CDR1 is SGHTA and CDR2 is FQGTGA. The germline V and J ends were trimmed by 2 bases and 5 bases, with 9 bases remaining between them. Here the CDR3 DNA reads TGTGCCAGCAGCTTACAGGGGAGGGAGACCCAGTACTTC. Its translation is CASSLQGRETQYF.

The chain's CDR3 is CASSLATSGGGGLAKNIQYF. In DNA, the CDR3 is TGTGCCAGCAGCTTGGCCACTAGCGGGGGTGGCGGACTAGCCAAAAACATTCAGTACTTC. V and J are TRBV5-5 and TRBJ2-4; 11 positions match TRBD2. The germline V gene encodes CDR1 SGHKS and CDR2 YYEKEE (reference sequence). The CDR3 is made up of 20 amino acids. Trimming at V came to 0 bases and at J to 0 bases, leaving 11 bases not matched to a gene. The whole variable domain, remainder taken from reference TRBV5-5 and TRBJ2-4, is DAGVTQSPTHLIKTRGQQVTLRCSPISGHKSVSWYQQVLGQGPQFIFQYYEKEERGRGNFPDRFSARQFPNYSSELNVNALLLGDSALYLCASSLATSGGGGLAKNIQYFGAGTRLSVL.

This chain uses TRBV11-1 with TRBJ2-7; a weak D match, TRBD1 (6 bases). The germline V gene has CDR1 SGHAT and CDR2 FQDESV (reference sequence). The CDR3 has 15 amino acids. The germline V and J ends were trimmed by 2 bases and 4 bases, with 15 bases remaining between them. CDR3 protein: CASSLLQGSRYEQYF. The CDR3 DNA follows: TGTGCCAGCAGCTTATTACAGGGCAGTCGGTACGAGCAGTACTTC. Full variable domain (remainder filled in from reference TRBV11-1 and TRBJ2-7): EAEVAQSPRYKITEKSQAVAFWCDPISGHATLYWYRQILGQGPELLVQFQDESVVDDSQLPKDRFSAERLKGVDSTLKIQPAELGDSAMYLCASSLLQGSRYEQYFGPGTRLTVT.

V is TRBV7-2 and J is TRBJ2-1; D may be TRBD2 (6 bases). With 2 bases removed from V and 8 bases from J, the gap between germline ends came to 16 bases. The germline V gene encodes CDR1 SGHTA and CDR2 FQGNSA. The CDR3 has 15 residues. As DNA, the CDR3 is TGTGCCAGCAGCTTAAGGTCAGGGAGGTTCGATGAGCAGTTCTTC. Translated: CASSLRSGRFDEQFF.

V gene TRBV2 combines with J gene TRBJ2-1; 7 bases fit TRBD1. J lost 0 bases, V lost 3 bases, and 5 bases had no gene match. The CDR3 runs 16 residues. Looked up from germline, CDR1 is SNHLY and CDR2 is FYNNEI. The DNA of the CDR3 is TGTGCCAGCAGTGAGCCAGGGGGTAGCTCCTACAATGAGCAGTTCTTC. Its translation is CASSEPGGSSYNEQFF.

V gene TRBV5-6 combines with J gene TRBJ2-4; 14 nucleotides match TRBD2. V dropped 9 bases and J dropped 7; count of bases not matched to a gene: 9. The CDR3 is 15 amino acids. The germline V gene encodes CDR1 SGHDT and CDR2 YYEEEE. The CDR3 loop is CATTTSGRVKNIQYF. Written as DNA, the CDR3 is TGTGCCACCACGACTAGCGGGAGGGTAAAGAACATTCAGTACTTC.

The chain has TRBV6-4 and TRBJ1-5; D is uncertain. The CDR3 sequence is 15 residues long. V was pared by 3 bases and J by 1 base, with 10 bases between. Germline values: CDR1 MRHNA, CDR2 SNTAGT. CDR3 region: CASSEEGLSNQPQHF. Here the CDR3 DNA reads TGTGCCAGCAGTGAAGAAGGACTGAGCAATCAGCCCCAGCATTTT.